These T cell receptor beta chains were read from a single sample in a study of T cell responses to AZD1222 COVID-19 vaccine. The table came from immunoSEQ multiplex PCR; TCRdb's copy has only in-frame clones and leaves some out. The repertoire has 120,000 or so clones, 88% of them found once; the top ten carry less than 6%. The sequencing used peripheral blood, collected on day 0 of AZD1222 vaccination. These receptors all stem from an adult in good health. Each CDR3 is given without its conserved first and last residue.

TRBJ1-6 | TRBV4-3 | ASSQSTEGNSPLH
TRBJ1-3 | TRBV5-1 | ASSLATGVAGNTIY
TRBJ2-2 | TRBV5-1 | ASSPGGTNTGELF
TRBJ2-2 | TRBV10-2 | ASSEFGQGSYGELF
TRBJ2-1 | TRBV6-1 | ASSGQGEGLNWEYNEQF
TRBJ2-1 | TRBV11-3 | ASSTTGGDEQF
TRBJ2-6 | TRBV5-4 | ASSRGGAGANVLT
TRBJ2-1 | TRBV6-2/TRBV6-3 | ASSPGPLGGNEQF
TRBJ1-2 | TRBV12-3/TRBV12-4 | ASRQGAYYGYT
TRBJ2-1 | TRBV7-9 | ASSLSGGAFIPEQF
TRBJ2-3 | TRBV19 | ASKTGTGGKRYTDTQY
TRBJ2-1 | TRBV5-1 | ASSLVSSYNEQF
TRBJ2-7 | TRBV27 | ASSLTGTSIYEQY
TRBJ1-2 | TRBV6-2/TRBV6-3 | ASSPSPGSGYT
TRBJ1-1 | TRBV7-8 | ASSSDDRSTEAF
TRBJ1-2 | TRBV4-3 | ASSRSSGFGYT
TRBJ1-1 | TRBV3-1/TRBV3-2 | ASSQGALTEAF
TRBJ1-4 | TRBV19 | ASSHGQFNEKLF
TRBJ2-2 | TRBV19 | ASSLDRNTGELF
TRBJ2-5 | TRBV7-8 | ASSLVGAATVGTQY
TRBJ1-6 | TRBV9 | ASSARGDRGGSPLH
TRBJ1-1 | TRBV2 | ASSGSGQENTEAF
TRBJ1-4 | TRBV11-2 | ASSITGRSNEKLF
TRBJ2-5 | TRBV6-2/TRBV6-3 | ASSYLFESSQTKETQY
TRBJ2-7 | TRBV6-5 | ASKTGGSYEQY
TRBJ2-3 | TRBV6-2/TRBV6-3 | ASSRARPRGQTDTQY
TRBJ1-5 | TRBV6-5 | ASRRTGRNQPQH
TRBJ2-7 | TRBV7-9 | ASSGLLAGALYEQY
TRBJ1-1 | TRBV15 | ATSRPGLHTEAF
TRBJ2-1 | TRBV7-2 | ASSLGVSEYNEQF
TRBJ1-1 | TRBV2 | ASSEAPGSEAF
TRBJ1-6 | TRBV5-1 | ASSWERTGYSPLH
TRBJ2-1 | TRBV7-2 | ASSLAGGLYNEQF
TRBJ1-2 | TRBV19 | ASSIPGTGAST
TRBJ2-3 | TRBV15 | ATSQGLAGGPSTDTQY
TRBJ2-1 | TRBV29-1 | SVEGSYNEQF